The subject of this entry is one T cell receptor (beta chain). Its antigen is unknown. The data were taken from a study of T cell repertoires in cytomegalovirus infection. Study information: Shared public TCR beta signatures pointed to both CMV infection and a matching HLA type.

TCRdb re-derived calls from the reads in MiXCR, one entry per CDR3 protein. The sample lists roughly 920,000 distinct CDR3 sequences; around 30% were seen once. In germline, CDR1 is MNHNY, CDR2 SVGAGI (reference sequence). The CDR3 spans 15 residues. J lost 1 base, V lost 2 bases, and 4 bases had no gene match. The sequencing here drew on cultured CD8+ T cells from PBMCs, taken from culture after CMV antigen stimulation. The TCR sequence derives from a human donor in good health (CMV status not recorded). Some clones in this sample may be carry-over from other donors' samples. The J gene is TRBJ1-1, the V gene TRBV6-6, with 7 bases identical to TRBD1. CDR3 in DNA: TGTGCCAGCAGTTACCCGGGACAGCCGAACACTGAAGCTTTCTTT. Translating gives CASSYPGQPNTEAFF.